This TCR beta chain was obtained from a study of tumor-infiltrating lymphocytes in primary liver carcinoma. For the study at large: Sequenced samples came back with roughly 3.5 to 8 million productive TCRbeta reads, and the counts looked alike across tissue types.

Total RNA (around 500 ng) served as template for TCR beta cDNA synthesis primed by a constant-region primer. For TCR beta, libraries were produced by three nested multiplex PCR rounds using slightly modified ARM-PCR. The first two PCR rounds used TRBV1-TRBV30 forward primers with a C-beta reverse primer, about 10 cycles each. TCRdb itself ran the multiplex PCR reads through MiXCR, one entry per CDR3 protein. The sample shows fewer than 80,000 distinct CDR3 sequences, roughly 71% of them seen only once. This CDR3 has 13 residues. V lost 1 base and J 5 bases, leaving 8 bases between the germline ends. CDR1 and CDR2 (germline): KGHSH, LQKENI. At least ten counts were recorded for this clonotype. Its target is not known. Unsorted bulk tissue of about 20-31 mg yielded co-extracted RNA and DNA. Notes on the study in general: The 250 largest clones made up significantly more of tumor than blood repertoires (p = 0.039).

The sequenced sample consisted of tumor-adjacent normal liver tissue. The chain carries TRBV18 and TRBJ2-5; no reliable D call. The TCR sequence derives from a man aged 35-49 years with primary liver carcinoma and hepatitis B virus infection. CDR3 nucleotides: TGTGCCAGCTCACCACGGCGACGGGAGACCCAGTACTTC. Its protein is CASSPRRRETQYF.